Following are 27 T cell receptor beta chains from one sample sequenced in a study of shared clonotypes between healthy human individuals. The assay was immunoSEQ multiplex PCR, and TCRdb's table has in-frame clones only and misses some. This repertoire shows some 2,400,000 clones, about 94% found once; its top ten account for roughly 0.13%. Sequences were obtained from naive CD4+ T cells sorted from blood. The subset denotes: CD45RA+ positively selected. These TCRs come from a man aged 18 to 35 in good health.

V usage is TRBV15 and J usage is TRBJ2-1; D remains ambiguous. The CDR3 has 12 amino acids. Germline assignment: CDR1 LNHNV and CDR2 YYDKDF (reference sequence). Trimming removed 1 base at V and 10 bases at J, with 8 bases between. CDR3 in DNA: TGTGCCACCAGCAGAGTGGAAGTAGAGCAGTTCTTC. Encoded protein: CATSRVEVEQFF.

This sequence joins TRBV30 and TRBJ2-5; a possible D gene is TRBD2 (6 bases). CDR3 length: 14 residues. Trimming took 3 bases from V and 7 from J, leaving 18 bases between them. CDR1 is GTSNPN, CDR2 SVGIG, per germline (reference sequence). The DNA for the CDR3 is TGTGCCTGGAGCATCGGGACTTCCGGGGCGACCCAGTACTTC. Protein: CAWSIGTSGATQYF.

The gene calls are TRBV7-2 and TRBJ1-5; D unresolved. The V end was cut by 1 base, the J end by 4 bases, with 8 bases between. The CDR3 extends over 14 amino acids. Per germline, CDR1 SGHTA and CDR2 FQGNSA. The chain's CDR3 is CASSLGRVNQPQHF. As DNA, the CDR3 is TGTGCCAGCAGCTTAGGACGGGTGAATCAGCCCCAGCATTTT.

The rearrangement joins TRBV18 to TRBJ1-1; D unclear. Germline-derived CDR1 and CDR2 are KGHSH and LQKENI. The V and J ends lost 5 bases and 1 base respectively, with 8 bases between them. The CDR3 is 13 amino acids. CDR3 in amino acids: CASSSDPNTEAFF. The CDR3 region has the DNA TGTGCCAGCTCATCGGATCCGAACACTGAAGCTTTCTTT.

The V gene is TRBV7-9, the J gene TRBJ2-5; D is perhaps TRBD1 or TRBD2 (6 bases each). There are 15 residues in the CDR3. CDR1 SEHNR and CDR2 FQNEAQ come from the germline V gene (reference sequence). Trimming left V 3 bases short and J 2 bases short, with 13 bases between. This chain's CDR3 is CASSFPGASQETQYF. The CDR3 coding sequence is TGTGCCAGCAGCTTCCCGGGGGCGAGTCAAGAGACCCAGTACTTC. The full variable domain, with the rest looked up from reference TRBV7-9 and TRBJ2-5, is DTGVSQNPRHKITKRGQNVTFRCDPISEHNRLYWYRQTLGQGPEFLTYFQNEAQLEKSRLLSDRFSAERPKGSFSTLEIQRTEQGDSAMYLCASSFPGASQETQYFGPGTRLLVL.

The rearrangement joins TRBV18 to TRBJ2-7; D gene unclear. Germline lookup yields CDR1 KGHSH and CDR2 LQKENI. V was trimmed by 2 bases and J by 5 bases, leaving 13 bases between them. The CDR3 totals 14 residues. In DNA, the CDR3 is TGTGCCAGCTCACCAGGGTCCGAAGGCCACGAGCAGTACTTC. Amino acid sequence: CASSPGSEGHEQYF.

The rearrangement links TRBV28 to TRBJ2-1, with 9 bases fitting TRBD2. The ends lost 4 bases at V and 8 bases at J; junction bases unmatched: 9. The CDR3 spans 15 residues. Germline V lookup: CDR1 MDHEN, CDR2 SYDVKM. The CDR3 nucleotides are TGTGCCAGCAGTTCAGGTAGCGGGGGCTTAGATGAGCAGTTCTTC. Protein: CASSSGSGGLDEQFF.

This clone was picked up one time. The gene calls are TRBV5-8 and TRBJ1-2, with D uncertain. The CDR3 loop spans 13 amino acids. CDR1 SGHTS and CDR2 YDEGEE come from the germline V gene. V was shortened by 1 base and J by 5 bases, with 9 bases between the two germline ends. The CDR3 spells CASSLQDLYGYTF. The CDR3 coding sequence is TGTGCCAGCAGCTTGCAAGATCTGTATGGCTACACCTTC.

The rearrangement uses TRBV18 and TRBJ2-7; 11 bases are shared with TRBD1. Germline loops: CDR1 KGHSH, CDR2 LQKENI. V shed 7 bases, J shed 3 bases, and the junction held 2 bases outside the gene matches. The CDR3 covers 13 residues. The CDR3, as DNA: TGTGCCAGCTGGGGACAGGGGGGCTACGAGCAGTACTTC. Its translation is CASWGQGGYEQYF.

The chain joins TRBV5-1 to TRBJ1-6; no firm D call. The V gene lost 4 bases and the J gene lost 6 bases, with 14 bases spanning the gap. Germline lookup yields CDR1 SGHRS and CDR2 YFSETQ. CDR3 size: 15 residues. The chain's CDR3 is CASSPDGRVNSPLHF. Here the CDR3 DNA reads TGCGCCAGCAGCCCGGACGGGAGGGTTAATTCACCCCTCCACTTT. The full variable domain, its missing parts supplied by reference TRBV5-1 and TRBJ1-6, is KAGVTQTPRYLIKTRGQQVTLSCSPISGHRSVSWYQQTPGQGLQFLFEYFSETQRNKGNFPGRFSGRQFSNSRSEMNVSTLELGDSALYLCASSPDGRVNSPLHFGNGTRLTVT.

Regarding this clone: Other DNA variants within this sample encode the same CDR3. V is TRBV28 and J is TRBJ1-2; tentative D call: TRBD1 (5 bases). The CDR3 covers 12 residues. CDR1 is MDHEN, CDR2 SYDVKM, per germline. V was trimmed by 6 bases and J by 7 bases, leaving 12 bases between them. Here the CDR3 DNA reads TGTGCCAGCAGGTCCCCTGGGGGTGGCTACACCTTC. Protein sequence: CASRSPGGGYTF.

The V and J genes are TRBV11-2 and TRBJ1-2; D gene unclear. The germline V gene has CDR1 SGHAT and CDR2 FQNNGV. The V gene lost 3 bases and the J gene lost 1 base, with 9 bases spanning the gap. This CDR3 contains 14 residues. CDR3 amino acids: CASSFNRINYGYTF. The CDR3 coding sequence is TGTGCCAGCAGCTTCAACAGAATTAACTATGGCTACACCTTC.

The chain combines TRBV9 with TRBJ2-7; TRBD1 is a possible D gene (6 bases). CDR3 length: 15 amino acids. V was shortened by 0 bases and J by 2 bases, with 12 bases between the two germline ends. Germline CDR1 reads SGDLS; CDR2 reads YYNGEE. The CDR3 DNA follows: TGTGCCAGCAGCGTAGCAACAGGGCGGGCCTACGAGCAGTACTTC. Encoded protein: CASSVATGRAYEQYF.

The gene calls are TRBV2 and TRBJ2-3; TRBD2 matches at 12 bases. This CDR3 spans 15 amino acids. The V and J ends lost 4 bases and 4 bases, in that order; junction bases with no gene match: 3. Germline CDR1 reads SNHLY; CDR2 reads FYNNEI. CDR3 bases: TGTGCCAGCAGTGGCTCTAGCGGGGGGGCAGATACGCAGTATTTT. Protein product: CASSGSSGGADTQYF.

The rearrangement uses TRBV7-9 and TRBJ2-5; 7 bases are shared with TRBD2. Trimming took 5 bases from V and 1 from J; bases not matched to a gene: 4. CDR3 length equals 14 residues. CDR1 and CDR2 (germline): SEHNR, FQNEAQ (reference sequence). CDR3 amino acids: CASSQRDVQETQYF. CDR3 coding DNA: TGTGCCAGCAGCCAGCGGGACGTCCAAGAGACCCAGTACTTC.

The CDR3 nucleotides read TGTGCCTGGAGTGTCACCGGGGCTGGCATTCAGTACTTC. Its protein product is CAWSVTGAGIQYF. The V and J genes are TRBV30 and TRBJ2-4; perhaps D is TRBD1 or TRBD2 (5 bases each). The CDR3 loop spans 13 amino acids. V lost 0 bases and J lost 9, with 12 bases in between. Germline V lookup: CDR1 GTSNPN, CDR2 SVGIG (reference sequence).

This clone was recorded once. The chain employs TRBV10-3 and TRBJ1-6, with 7 positions matching TRBD1. Trimming took 5 bases from V and 10 from J; bases not matched to a gene: 14. This CDR3 comprises 16 residues. Germline CDR1 and CDR2: ENHRY and SYGVKD. In nucleotides, the CDR3 is TGTGCCATCAGTAACAAACAGGGGAGTCTCGACTCACCCCTCCACTTT. This codes for CAISNKQGSLDSPLHF.

This clone appeared a single time. This chain uses TRBV18 with TRBJ2-3; D is perhaps TRBD1 (5 bases). Germline V gives CDR1 KGHSH, CDR2 LQKENI. V was cut by 3 bases and J by 5 bases, with 9 bases left in between. The CDR3 is made up of 13 amino acids. CDR3 amino acids: CASSPQGLDTQYF. Here the CDR3 DNA reads TGTGCCAGCTCACCCCAGGGCCTAGATACGCAGTATTTT. Combining the CDR3 with reference TRBV18 and TRBJ2-3 gives the whole variable domain NAGVMQNPRHLVRRRGQEARLRCSPMKGHSHVYWYRQLPEEGLKFMVYLQKENIIDESGMPKERFSAEFPKEGPSILRIQQVVRGDSAAYFCASSPQGLDTQYFGPGTRLTVL.

The chain is built from TRBV30 and TRBJ1-2; the D gene is possibly TRBD1 (6 bases). The CDR3 is 16 residues long. Germline V gene sequence: CDR1 GTSNPN, CDR2 SVGIG (reference sequence). V lost 2 bases to trimming and J lost 0 bases, with 16 bases between them. Here the CDR3 DNA reads TGTGCCTGGAGTAACAGGGCAGGGACCGCTAACTATGGCTACACCTTC. Translation gives CAWSNRAGTANYGYTF.

This clone has a single count. Within the sample, other DNA sequences also encode this same CDR3. This chain links TRBV5-1 with TRBJ2-1; D tentatively fits TRBD1 or TRBD2 (5 bases each). With 0 bases removed from V and 4 bases from J, the gap between germline ends came to 11 bases. Germline values: CDR1 SGHRS, CDR2 YFSETQ. This CDR3 comprises 15 residues. As DNA, the CDR3 is TGCGCCAGCAGCTTGGAGGCAGGGAGTTACAATGAGCAGTTCTTC. Protein product: CASSLEAGSYNEQFF.

The chain combines TRBV7-6 with TRBJ1-6; 7 bases fit TRBD1. This CDR3 comprises 17 residues. Germline trimming cut 4 bases from V and 0 bases from J; bases unmatched to any gene: 6. The germline V gene has CDR1 SGHVS and CDR2 FNYEAQ. The DNA of the CDR3 is TGTGCCAGCAGCTCAAAGACAGGGAGCTCCTATAATTCACCCCTCCACTTT. It codes for CASSSKTGSSYNSPLHF.

This clone appeared once. CDR3 sequence: CAISRTGELFF. The CDR3 coding sequence is TGTGCCATCAGTAGAACCGGGGAGCTGTTTTTT. The rearrangement links TRBV10-3 to TRBJ2-2; D gene unclear. Germline lookup yields CDR1 ENHRY and CDR2 SYGVKD. The CDR3 is made up of 11 amino acids. V was trimmed by 5 bases and J by 5 bases, leaving 3 bases between them.

The chain employs TRBV30 and TRBJ2-2; 11 bases line up with TRBD2. Germline CDR1 is GTSNPN and CDR2 is SVGIG (reference sequence). The CDR3 is 16 amino acids. Losses at the gene ends were 2 bases for V and 5 bases for J; bases not matched to a gene: 7. CDR3 bases: TGTGCCTGGAGTTGGGCGACTAGCGGGACTACCGGGGAGCTGTTTTTT. It encodes CAWSWATSGTTGELFF.

This chain connects TRBV7-9 to TRBJ2-7; possibly TRBD2 for D (5 bases). Germline CDR1 SEHNR, CDR2 FQNEAQ (reference sequence). V dropped 5 bases and J dropped 5 bases, with 7 bases sitting between them. The CDR3 runs 11 residues. CDR3: CASSASHEQYF. CDR3 bases: TGTGCCAGCAGCGCTAGCCACGAGCAGTACTTC.

This sequence joins TRBV2 and TRBJ1-4, with 9 bases matching TRBD1. The CDR3 totals 15 residues. V lost 4 bases, J lost 3 bases, and 3 bases stayed unmatched. Per germline, CDR1 SNHLY and CDR2 FYNNEI. CDR3 protein: CASSGTGAPNEKLFF. The CDR3 DNA reads TGTGCCAGCAGTGGGACAGGGGCCCCTAATGAAAAACTGTTTTTT.

The rearrangement joins TRBV6-5 to TRBJ2-3; 8 bases are shared with TRBD2. V lost 0 bases, J lost 3 bases, and 2 bases stayed unmatched. Germline CDR1 MNHEY, CDR2 SVGAGI. This CDR3 region has 15 residues. The CDR3 DNA reads as TGTGCCAGCAGTTACTCGACTAGCGAGACAGATACGCAGTATTTT. Protein: CASSYSTSETDTQYF.

The chain employs TRBV28 and TRBJ2-7; D gene uncertain. This CDR3 has 13 residues. V lost 5 bases to trimming and J lost 4 bases, with 12 bases between them. Germline V gene data show CDR1 as MDHEN and CDR2 as SYDVKM. The CDR3 here is CASSLPVGYEQYF. The CDR3 DNA sequence: TGTGCCAGCAGTCTCCCCGTGGGTTACGAGCAGTACTTC.